The rows below give T cell receptor beta chains drawn from one sample of a study of OX40 agonist ivuxolimab in advanced cancers. Libraries were prepared by immunoSEQ multiplex PCR; TCRdb keeps only in-frame clonotypes and omits some of them. The table shows 15,000 to 20,000 clones, with about 86% occurring only once. This material consisted of CD4+ or CD8+ T cells sorted from blood, taken in a trial of the OX40 agonist ivuxolimab. Source of these receptors: an adult with an advanced solid tumor such as melanoma, head and neck, liver or kidney cancer. Each CDR3 is given with its conserved first and last residue. D genes are given only for firm matches. Some rows have no size entry. The others give once, few or many, or a class for an expanded clone.

TRBJ1-2,TRBV19,TRBD1,NA,TGTGCCAGTAGTTTCCGGGACAGGTCAAACTATGGCTACACCTTC,CASSFRDRSNYGYTF
TRBJ1-3,TRBV6-5,NA,NA,TGTGCCAGCAGGACCAGCCGTCGTAACACCATATATTTT,CASRTSRRNTIYF
TRBJ2-4,TRBV10-1,NA,NA,TGCGCCAGCCGCCGGGTCTCCAAAAACATTCAGTACTTC,CASRRVSKNIQYF
TRBJ2-7,TRBV2,TRBD2,once,TGTGCCAGCAGTGAAGTTAGGGCTAGCGGGAGATTCAACGAGCAGTACTTC,CASSEVRASGRFNEQYF
TRBJ1-6,TRBV27,TRBD1,NA,TGTGCCAGCAGTGGAAAGGCGAGGACAGGGGTATATAATTCACCCCTCCACTTT,CASSGKARTGVYNSPLHF
TRBJ1-1,TRBV27,NA,NA,TGTGCCAGCAGTCCGCGGACGGGCAGTGTGGCTTTCTTT,CASSPRTGSVAFF
TRBJ2-7,TRBV11-2,NA,NA,TGTGCCAGCAGCTTAACCCACGAGCAGTACTTC,CASSLTHEQYF
TRBJ2-1,TRBV6-1,TRBD2,NA,TGTGCCAGCAGTGAAGCTGCGGGGGGGGACAATGAGCAGTTCTTC,CASSEAAGGDNEQFF
TRBJ2-1,TRBV5-6,NA,NA,TGTGCCAGCAGCCTAGGAGGAGGATCCTACAATGAGCAGTTCTTC,CASSLGGGSYNEQFF
TRBJ2-7,TRBV27,NA,NA,TGTGCCAGCAGTCTAGCGATTACCTACGAGCAGTACTTC,CASSLAITYEQYF
TRBJ2-1,TRBV11-3,NA,NA,TGTGCCAGCAGCTTATTAGGGGAAGACGAGCAGTTCTTC,CASSLLGEDEQFF
TRBJ2-7,TRBV10-1,NA,NA,TGCGCCACCGCCGGGGGGCAGGGGCCCTACGAGCAGTACTTC,CATAGGQGPYEQYF
TRBJ2-1,TRBV7-9,NA,NA,TGTGCCAGCAGCTTATATGGGGACCCATTGGATGAGCAGTTCTTC,CASSLYGDPLDEQFF
TRBJ1-2,TRBV4-3,NA,NA,TGCGCCAGCAGCCAAGACCGGGGAACTAACTATGGCTACACCTTC,CASSQDRGTNYGYTF
TRBJ1-2,TRBV19,NA,NA,TGTGCCAGTAGGGTCACACAGGCGACGGAGGGCTACACCTTC,CASRVTQATEGYTF
TRBJ2-7,TRBV5-4,NA,NA,TGTGCCAGCAGCTGGAGACTAACTAGTTACGAGCAGTACTTC,CASSWRLTSYEQYF
TRBJ2-1,TRBV19,NA,NA,TGTGCCAGTAGTTTCGGACGCGATCAGTTCTTC,CASSFGRDQFF
TRBJ2-4,TRBV18,NA,NA,TGTGCCAGCTCACCGAGAGAGCGTCCCCCATCAGCGCCCAAAAACATTCAGTACTTC,CASSPRERPPSAPKNIQYF
TRBJ2-3,TRBV21-1,NA,NA,TGTGCCAGCAGCACAGGGACTAGCGGGATCACAGATACGCAGTATTTT,CASSTGTSGITDTQYF
TRBJ2-2,TRBV5-1,TRBD1,NA,TGCGCCAGCAGCTCCGGGACAGGGGGCGGCGGGGAGCTGTTTTTT,CASSSGTGGGGELFF
TRBJ2-6,TRBV7-9,NA,NA,TGTGCCAGCAGCGACCGTCGGAGCTCTGGGGCCAACGTCCTGACTTTC,CASSDRRSSGANVLTF
TRBJ2-5,TRBV2,TRBD1,NA,TGTGCCAGCAGTGTGGATTTAGGACAGGGGAAAGAGACCCAGTACTTC,CASSVDLGQGKETQYF
TRBJ2-3,TRBV5-1,NA,NA,TGCGCCAGCAGCTTTCTGGGTAGTAGCGGTAGCACAGATACGCAGTATTTT,CASSFLGSSGSTDTQYF
TRBJ1-1,TRBV4-2,NA,NA,TGTGCCAGCAGCCCTATCAGGACACAGAACACTGAAGCTTTCTTT,CASSPIRTQNTEAFF
TRBJ1-2,TRBV9,NA,NA,TGTGCCAGCAGCGCCCCAGAGGGGCAGGGGAACTATGGCTACACCTTC,CASSAPEGQGNYGYTF
TRBJ2-7,TRBV10-1,NA,NA,TGCGCCAGCAGTGAGTCGCCTGCGGCTCCCTACGAGCAGTACTTC,CASSESPAAPYEQYF
TRBJ1-2,TRBV6-1,NA,NA,TGTGCCAGCAGTGCCAGAGGAGCCGGATATGGCTACACCTTC,CASSARGAGYGYTF
TRBJ2-1,TRBV5-6,NA,NA,TGTGCCAGCAGCCCTGCGGGGCTTTGGGAGCAGTTCTTC,CASSPAGLWEQFF
TRBJ2-1,TRBV27,NA,NA,TGTGCCAGCAGTTTAGTGGGGTATGAGCAGTTCTTC,CASSLVGYEQFF
TRBJ1-2,TRBV30,TRBD1,NA,TGTGCCTGGACGGGGACAGTCTATGGCTACACCTTC,CAWTGTVYGYTF
TRBJ1-1,TRBV5-6,NA,NA,TGTGCCAGCAATACGGGAAGCCCCACTGAAGCTTTCTTT,CASNTGSPTEAFF
TRBJ2-1,TRBV9,TRBD2,once,TGTGCCAGCAGCTCCCTCCTAGAGCGGGGAGACAATGAGCAGTTCTTC,CASSSLLERGDNEQFF
TRBJ2-1,TRBV28,NA,medium-sized,TGTGCCAGCAGACCGGGAGCTGACAATGAGCAGTTCTTC,CASRPGADNEQFF
TRBJ2-7,TRBV11-2,NA,few,TGTGCCAGCAGCTTAGGATCCAGCGTAGGCTACGAGCAGTACTTC,CASSLGSSVGYEQYF
TRBJ2-7,TRBV7-8,NA,NA,TGTGCCAGCAGCCCCCCAGGCCGCTACGAGCAGTACTTC,CASSPPGRYEQYF
TRBJ2-2,TRBV6-5,TRBD1,NA,TGTGCCAGCAGTACCGGACAGGGGGTAACCGGGGAGCTGTTTTTT,CASSTGQGVTGELFF
TRBJ2-7,TRBV7-8,NA,NA,TGTGCCAGCAGCTTTAGCGGAGCGGACTACGAGCAGTACTTC,CASSFSGADYEQYF
TRBJ1-5,TRBV19,NA,once,TGTGCCAGTAACGGTGGAGGGAGCAATCAGCCCCAGCATTTT,CASNGGGSNQPQHF
TRBJ2-3,TRBV10-1,NA,NA,TGCGCCAGCAGTGGTCAGGGGCGCACAGATACGCAGTATTTT,CASSGQGRTDTQYF
TRBJ2-2,TRBV29-1,TRBD1,NA,TGCAGCGTACGACCCGGGACAGGGCCCGGGGAGCTGTTTTTT,CSVRPGTGPGELFF
TRBJ1-2,TRBV6-1,NA,once,TGTGCCAGCAGCGAAGGGCAGAACTATGGCTACACCTTC,CASSEGQNYGYTF